This record concerns one T cell receptor (beta chain) sequence. This clone has a handful of counts. The clone's antigen remains unknown. No base quality information exists; no much larger clone differs at one position. The entry originates in a study of CD8+ T cells in alopecia areata (dated by TCRdb to 2016 to 2019). About the investigation overall: Treated patients were enrolled in an open-label pilot trial of oral tofacitinib at 5 to 10 mg twice daily for moderate-to-severe alopecia areata. Patients received tofacitinib for 6 to 18 months and were then followed off drug for 6 months to check for delayed response and recurrence. The SALT score, which quantifies the percentage of affected scalp surface area, was used to measure disease severity in treated patients. To study T cell clonal expansion in alopecia areata, the researchers applied high-throughput TCRbeta sequencing to both the C3H/HeJ mouse model and human patients. In humans, TCRbeta sequencing was performed on scalp tissue and on sorted CD4+ and CD8+ peripheral blood T cells from healthy controls and from patients with patchy or totalis/universalis alopecia areata. Tofacitinib-treated patients had biopsies at baseline and at 4 and 24 weeks of treatment, with a later scalp biopsy in several patients. Clonality in the scalp was compared among normal scalp (n=4), patchy alopecia areata scalp (n=8), and alopecia totalis/universalis scalp (n=8). RNA was obtained with the PAXgene miRNA kit for fixed scalp, the miRNeasy kit for PBMCs, and the RNeasy kit for mouse skin. TCRbeta CDR3 regions were amplified by immunoSEQ multiplex PCR using 35 Vbeta forward and 13 Jbeta reverse primers.

V is cut by 4 bases and J by 7 bases, and the space between the germline ends is 19 bases. The CDR1 and CDR2 encoded by the germline V gene are SNHLY and FYNNEI. CDR3 length: 16 amino acids, cysteine to phenylalanine. The kept DNA is CDR3 alone, 48 bases in frame from the first base. The library was built by means of the immunoSEQ multiplex PCR assay. To provide template for TCR sequencing, every sample had RNA extracted and reverse transcribed into cDNA. SuperScript III was used for first-strand cDNA synthesis, primed with a 2:1 mix of oligo-dT and random hexamers. A synthetic immune receptor repertoire was used to gauge amplification bias, and whatever bias remained was removed computationally. As for how the authors treated the data: Raw reads were preprocessed to remove errors, and CDR3 was defined by IMGT conventions from the conserved cysteine to phenylalanine. To get clonality, Shannon entropy was normalized by log2 of the number of productive unique TCRs and the result was subtracted from 1. CD4 or CD8 identity of scalp clones was inferred by cross-referencing scalp TCRbeta sequences with sorted blood CD4 and CD8 repertoires. As stored in TCRdb, this immuneACCESS dataset retains in-frame rearrangements with V and J assigned. A fraction of the clones does not appear; measured against another copy, unresolved V genes explain less than half of the discrepancy, and the remainder lacks a known reason. Clone size and V and J calls were adopted from that table, with D and trimming inferred from the DNA. Present in this sample are 85,000 to 95,000 clones, 70% to 80% of which were seen just once. The ten largest clones take up roughly 17% of the sample.

The sample's treatment or condition label, in plain terms: oral pan-JAK inhibitor, 5-10 mg twice daily. Lesional scalp punch biopsies and peripheral blood were obtained from alopecia areata patients. PBMCs were separated by density centrifugation and stained for CD3, CD4 and CD8, after which CD4+ and CD8+ T cells were sorted on a FACSAria. General conclusions and limits of the study: Scalp clonality and the number of expanded CD8+ clones among the top 100 scalp clones were significantly decreased by tofacitinib. TCR sequences shared between patients were less clear than in mice, possibly partly because of HLA diversity in the patient population. Many expanded lesional clones were found to persist in scalp and blood during tofacitinib treatment, and relapse after treatment cessation may be partly explained by this persistence. Lesional scalp, especially in alopecia totalis/universalis, showed higher clonality and more expanded CD8+ clones than normal scalp, suggesting antigenic drive. Resident alphabeta T cells in normal human skin are also sequenced, complicating scalp TCR repertoire analysis, unlike mouse skin dominated by gammadelta T cells. Because the treated cohort was small and included a single nonresponder, larger studies are needed to assess links between baseline CD8+ expansion and response.

The sequenced sample was CD8+ T cells sorted from blood, obtained around week 44, from a patient treated with tofacitinib. Recombination connected TRBV2 to TRBJ1-4, with a weak D call of TRBD1 (6 bases match). The clonotype comes from a human donor with alopecia areata. The CDR3 has the sequence CASSVKRQVRAEKLFF. The DNA sequence is given as TGTGCCAGCAGTGTTAAGAGACAGGTTCGCGCTGAAAAACTGTTTTTT.